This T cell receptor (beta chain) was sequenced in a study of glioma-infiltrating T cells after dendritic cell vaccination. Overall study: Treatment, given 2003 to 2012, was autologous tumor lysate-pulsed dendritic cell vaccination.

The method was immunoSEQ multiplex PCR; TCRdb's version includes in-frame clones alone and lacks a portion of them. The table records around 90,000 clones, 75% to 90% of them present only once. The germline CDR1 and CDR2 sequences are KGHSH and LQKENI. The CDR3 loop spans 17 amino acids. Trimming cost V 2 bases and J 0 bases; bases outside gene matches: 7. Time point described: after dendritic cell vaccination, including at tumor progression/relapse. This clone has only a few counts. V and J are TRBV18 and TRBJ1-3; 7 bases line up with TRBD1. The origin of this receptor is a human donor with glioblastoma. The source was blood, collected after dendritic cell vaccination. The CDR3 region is CASSPMSRDSSGNTIYF. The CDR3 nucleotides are TGTGCCAGCTCACCAATGAGCCGGGACAGCTCTGGAAACACCATATATTTT.